Following are 24 T cell receptor beta chains from one sample sequenced in a study of shared clonotypes between healthy human individuals. TCRdb's table, derived via immunoSEQ multiplex PCR, lists solely in-frame clones and lacks some. The sample shows about 500,000 clones, roughly three quarters of them seen only once. The sample comprised PBMCs. The receptors stem from a woman aged 40 to 49 in good health. Some clones in this sample may be carry-over from other donors' samples.

The rearrangement uses TRBV9 and TRBJ1-2; weak D call: TRBD1 (5 bases). Germline V gene lookup returns CDR1 SGDLS and CDR2 YYNGEE. The CDR3 consists of 12 residues. Trimming pared 6 bases from V and 7 bases from J, leaving 13 bases between. CDR3: CASTRQGVGYTF. The CDR3 DNA is TGTGCCAGCACGCGGCAGGGAGTTGGCTACACCTTC.

This clone was detected many times. This rearrangement joins TRBV7-9 to TRBJ2-7; 8 positions match TRBD1. J lost 7 bases, V lost 3 bases, and 5 bases had no gene match. Germline V gene sequence: CDR1 SEHNR, CDR2 FQNEAQ (reference sequence). This CDR3 region has 13 residues. The CDR3 nucleotides read TGTGCCAGCAGCTTGACAGGGGTGGGGGAGCAGTACTTC. Translating gives CASSLTGVGEQYF.

The DNA of the CDR3 is TGTGCCAGCAGTTTAGGGGGGGCCCTCCAAGAGACCCAGTACTTC. Its translation is CASSLGGALQETQYF. This chain links TRBV28 with TRBJ2-5, with a weak D call TRBD2 (7 bases). Germline CDR1 is MDHEN and CDR2 is SYDVKM. The length of the CDR3 is 15 residues. V was shortened by 2 bases and J by 1 base, with 11 bases between the two germline ends.

This clone was counted between two and nine times. The CDR3 region is CASKTDPNEKLFF. The CDR3 DNA is TGCGCCAGCAAGACAGATCCTAATGAAAAACTGTTTTTT. V usage is TRBV5-1 and J usage is TRBJ1-4; D is possibly TRBD1 (5 bases). The CDR3 covers 13 residues. Trimming stripped 6 bases from V and 3 bases from J, with 9 bases between. Germline CDR1 is SGHRS and CDR2 is YFSETQ.

This chain joins TRBV5-8 and TRBJ1-3; TRBD1 is a possible D gene (6 bases). Germline loops: CDR1 SGHTS, CDR2 YDEGEE. V was cut by 4 bases and J by 2 bases, with 16 bases left in between. CDR3 size: 16 residues. Here the CDR3 reads CASSPHRAGAGNTIYF. The DNA for the CDR3 is TGTGCCAGCAGCCCACACAGGGCGGGCGCTGGAAACACCATATATTTT.

The chain employs TRBV7-2 and TRBJ2-7, with D perhaps matching TRBD1 or TRBD2 (6 bases each). V lost 4 bases, J lost 2 bases, and 12 bases lay in between. This CDR3 has 14 amino acids. CDR1 is SGHTA, CDR2 FQGNSA, per germline. The CDR3 sequence: CASSYTGGPYEQYF. DNA of the CDR3: TGTGCCAGCAGCTATACTGGGGGGCCCTACGAGCAGTACTTC.

The J gene is TRBJ2-7, the V gene TRBV9, with a tentative D call TRBD2 (5 bases). Germline V CDR1 and CDR2: SGDLS, YYNGEE. CDR3 length equals 14 residues. The ends were cut back, 1 base at V and 5 bases at J, with 13 bases in the middle. The DNA for the CDR3 is TGTGCCAGCAGCGTAAATGACTATATCCACGAGCAGTACTTC. It translates to CASSVNDYIHEQYF.

The rearrangement links TRBV7-7 to TRBJ2-2; D gene ambiguous. The CDR3 consists of 14 residues. The V gene's germline CDR1 is SSHAT and CDR2 FNYEAQ (reference sequence). V lost 5 bases and J 2 bases, leaving 9 bases between the germline ends. The CDR3 here is CASSRDGNTGELFF. CDR3 nucleotide sequence: TGTGCCAGCAGCCGAGACGGTAACACCGGGGAGCTGTTTTTT.

The V and J genes are TRBV27 and TRBJ1-1, with D unclear. The V end was cut by 3 bases, the J end by 0 bases, with 11 bases between. Per germline, CDR1 MNHEY and CDR2 SMNVEV (reference sequence). The CDR3 consists of 15 residues. The chain's CDR3 is CASSLAKMMNTEAFF. In DNA, the CDR3 is TGTGCCAGCAGTTTGGCTAAAATGATGAACACTGAAGCTTTCTTT.

This sequence joins TRBV4-1 and TRBJ2-7; no firm D call. CDR3 size: 13 residues. V was shortened by 0 bases and J by 4 bases, with 7 bases between the two germline ends. Germline V gene data show CDR1 as MGHRA and CDR2 as YSYEKL. The DNA for the CDR3 is TGCGCCAGCAGCCAAGAGAGTCGTTACGAGCAGTACTTC. Translation gives CASSQESRYEQYF.

The chain links TRBV25-1 to TRBJ2-3, with unresolved D. The CDR3 is 12 residues long. Germline CDR1 reads MGHDK; CDR2 reads SYGVNS. Trimming removed 1 base at V and 6 bases at J, with 5 bases between. The CDR3 bases are TGTGCCAGCAGTGAATCGCGGGATACGCAGTATTTT. This gives the protein CASSESRDTQYF.

The chain is built from TRBV9 and TRBJ1-1, with D possibly TRBD1 on 6 matching bases. Trimming removed 2 bases at V and 1 base at J, with 6 bases between. Germline V gives CDR1 SGDLS, CDR2 YYNGEE. The CDR3 runs to 13 residues. The CDR3 coding sequence is TGTGCCAGCAGCGTGACAGGGAACACTGAAGCTTTCTTT. It yields the protein CASSVTGNTEAFF.

This sequence joins TRBV5-1 and TRBJ2-3; D not certain. The CDR3 consists of 14 residues. CDR1 is SGHRS and CDR2 is YFSETQ in the germline V gene. Trimming pared 2 bases from V and 2 bases from J, leaving 9 bases between. CDR3 region: CASSFQRPTDTQYF. DNA for the CDR3: TGCGCCAGCAGCTTCCAGCGACCCACAGATACGCAGTATTTT.

This chain links TRBV6-5 with TRBJ1-2, with D perhaps matching TRBD1 (5 bases). Germline loops: CDR1 MNHEY, CDR2 SVGAGI. The V end was cut by 3 bases, the J end by 7 bases, with 12 bases between. The CDR3 loop spans 13 amino acids. Here the CDR3 reads CASSYSTGRGYTF. As DNA, the CDR3 is TGTGCCAGCAGTTATTCCACAGGACGTGGCTACACCTTC.

The chain combines TRBV27 with TRBJ1-5; 7 nucleotides align to TRBD1. CDR3 size: 13 residues. CDR1 MNHEY and CDR2 SMNVEV come from the germline V gene (reference sequence). V shed 2 bases and J 8 bases; nucleotides not matched to a gene: 3. The CDR3 DNA reads TGTGCCAGCAGTTTAAGGGGGCCGGAGCCCCAGCATTTT. Its protein is CASSLRGPEPQHF.

This clone turned up a few times. This sequence may be a read error, since a much larger clone differs from it by one base. The chain couples TRBV14 to TRBJ1-5; weak D call: TRBD1 (5 bases). Trimming left V 6 bases short and J 8 bases short, with 8 bases between. The length of the CDR3 is 11 residues. Germline CDR1 SGHDN, CDR2 FVKESK. The DNA for the CDR3 is TGTGCCAGCAGACCCAGGGAGCCCCAGCATTTT. Its protein product is CASRPREPQHF.

The rearrangement links TRBV6-5 to TRBJ2-3; D is possibly TRBD2 (6 bases). Deletions cut 10 bases from V and 2 bases from J, with 13 bases between. The germline V gene encodes CDR1 MNHEY and CDR2 SVGAGI. This CDR3 has 13 amino acids. The CDR3 sequence is CATGTPTTDTQYF. The CDR3 bases are TGTGCCACCGGGACTCCGACCACAGATACGCAGTATTTT.

Notes on this clone: A single base is all that separates this from a far larger clone, so a read error is likely. The J gene is TRBJ2-7, the V gene TRBV28; TRBD1 aligns across 9 bases. CDR3 length: 16 residues. Germline CDR1 and CDR2: MDHEN and SYDVKM. The ends lost 6 bases at V and 0 bases at J; junction bases unmatched: 9. In DNA form, the CDR3 reads TGTGCCAGCAGCTCCGCCGGGACAGGGACCTCCTACGAGCAGTACTTC. Amino acid sequence: CASSSAGTGTSYEQYF.

The chain is built from TRBV5-1 and TRBJ2-4; either TRBD1 or TRBD2 may fit D (5 bases each). In germline, CDR1 is SGHRS, CDR2 YFSETQ. The CDR3 is 18 residues long. Deletions cut 1 base from V and 10 bases from J, with 27 bases between. This CDR3 is CASSLYGAGMEARKIQYF. In nucleotides, the CDR3 is TGCGCCAGCAGCTTGTACGGGGCCGGAATGGAAGCCAGAAAGATTCAGTACTTC.

This clone has a single count. This chain links TRBV7-3 with TRBJ2-5; perhaps TRBD2 as D (7 bases). The ends were cut back, 5 bases at V and 5 bases at J, with 18 bases in the middle. This CDR3 has 15 residues. Germline CDR1 reads SGHTA; CDR2 reads FQGTGA. The CDR3 spells CASSPLRGGWETQYF. CDR3 coding DNA: TGTGCCAGCAGCCCCCTTCGCGGGGGCTGGGAGACCCAGTACTTC.

This rearrangement joins TRBV28 to TRBJ2-5, with D possibly TRBD1 on 5 matching bases. Per germline, CDR1 MDHEN and CDR2 SYDVKM. V shed 8 bases and J shed 5 bases, with 15 bases lying between them. CDR3 length: 13 residues. CDR3 DNA: TGTGCCAGCCGGCCGCAGGGAATGGAGACCCAGTACTTC. Amino acids: CASRPQGMETQYF.

The chain combines TRBV6-5 with TRBJ2-1, with no clear D. The germline gives CDR1 MNHEY, CDR2 SVGAGI. V lost 6 bases, J lost 3 bases, and 12 bases lay in between. This CDR3 spans 14 amino acids. Written as DNA, the CDR3 is TGTGCCAGCAGCGACTGGAATAACTACAATGAGCAGTTCTTC. Its protein is CASSDWNNYNEQFF.

This clone was seen more than once but under ten times. This chain uses TRBV7-2 with TRBJ2-7; 7 bases match TRBD1. V lost 7 bases to trimming and J lost 3 bases; unmatched junction nucleotides: 9. The CDR3 covers 14 residues. Germline lookup yields CDR1 SGHTA and CDR2 FQGNSA. The DNA of the CDR3 is TGTGCCAGCACCACACGACAGGGCGACTACGAGCAGTACTTC. Its translation is CASTTRQGDYEQYF.

About this clone itself: A far larger clone lies a single base away; this is likely a read error. The sample has other DNA sequences that encode this CDR3 too. The V gene is TRBV30, the J gene TRBJ1-5; no reliable D call. CDR1 is GTSNPN, CDR2 SVGIG, per germline (reference sequence). The CDR3 loop spans 13 amino acids. Trimming took 3 bases from V and 0 from J, leaving 6 bases between them. The CDR3 bases are TGTGCCTGGAGCTCGGATAGCAATCAGCCCCAGCATTTT. It encodes CAWSSDSNQPQHF.